This TCR beta chain was captured in a study of T cell responses to AZD1222 COVID-19 vaccine (dated by TCRdb to about 2021). General notes on the study: AZD1222 recipients whose second dose came at about 4 weeks and those whose second dose came at about 12 weeks were combined into one group, since spike-specific TCR depth and breadth did not differ between the two schedules. A total of about 250 trial participants underwent TCR sequencing, of whom some 200 had received two doses of AZD1222 and approximately 25 had received two doses of the MenACWY control vaccine. Enrollment into the trials was organized by age into subgroups of 18-55, 56-69 and 70-plus years, and those subgroups contained roughly 150, 30 and 60 TCR-sequenced participants, respectively.

The CDR3 regions of human TCRbeta chains were analyzed by immunosequencing. In the paper's pipeline: TCRs in the repertoires were compared against a reference library of SARS-CoV-2-specific TCRs that had been generated with the MIRA antigen-specificity platform. Breadth was defined as the fraction of unique TCRs that were SARS-CoV-2-associated, and depth was defined as the fraction of total T cells that were SARS-CoV-2-associated. Using the MIRA data, each spike-specific TCR was mapped to the spike region that the TCR reacts to and placed in a CD4 or CD8 class. Log10-transformed breadth and depth values were compared by one-way ANOVA with Sidak's multiple comparisons tests. TCRdb's version of the immuneACCESS table is confined to in-frame rearrangements and falls short of the full clone set. An unresolved V gene accounts for under half of the shortfall where checked; the remainder is of unknown origin. D and trimming come from the DNA, and the V and J calls and clone size come from that table. The sample table shows over 100,000 clones, and around 82% are seen once. Together, the top ten hold approximately 17% of the sample.

What the study reported, not specific to this receptor: No day 14 peak-response samples were available, so repertoires were characterized only after the peak T cell response. Conclusions about previously exposed vaccinees are limited because only six or seven AZD1222 recipients were SARS-CoV-2 seropositive at baseline. CD4 TCRs associated with the vaccine covered the entire spike protein, and the dominant responses were in regions 160-218 and 743-854. Nearly half of unique spike-specific TCRs reportedly recognized epitopes outside regions mutated in the B.1.351 and B.1.1.7 variants. After two AZD1222 doses, both the breadth and the depth of spike-specific TCRs were significantly higher than at day 0 and than in MenACWY recipients. The 56-69-year group was small, and its depth increase did not reach significance, likely because of low power. Participants were mostly white British, with more females than males. The authors suggested clonal diversity may have been underestimated.

The time point label, as the study defines it: baseline before first vaccination. The vaccinee samples were drawn from two UK trials, COV001 and COV002, one of which was a single-blind randomized controlled phase 2/3 trial testing AZD1222 (ChAdOx1 nCoV-19) in healthy adults. Trial participant PBMC samples were collected at day 0 and day 28 after the second dose for TCRbeta chain sequencing. The CDR3 measures 13 amino acids from cysteine to phenylalanine. The only DNA kept is the CDR3, 39 bases in frame from the first base. The germline V gene provides CDR1 SNHLY and CDR2 FYNNEI. V loses 2 bases of germline sequence and J loses 7 bases, and the interval between the two ends is 8 bases. A remark on this clone: Its antigen specificity is not known. No much larger clone is present one base from it, and per-base qualities are unavailable. This specimen includes other DNA sequences encoding the same CDR3.

This material consisted of peripheral blood, taken on day 0 of AZD1222 vaccination. Recombination linked TRBV2 to TRBJ1-4; 5 matching bases give a weak D call of TRBD1. The receptor's source is an adult in good health. Here is the DNA: TGTGCCAGCAGTGAAACGGGGCGTGAAAAACTGTTTTTT. Its amino acids are CASSETGREKLFF.